This T cell receptor beta chain derives from a study of vaccination and CD4 T cells after COVID-19 (dated by TCRdb to between 2021 and 2024). General notes on the study: Every convalescent patient had a positive nasal swab PCR test for SARS-CoV-2, with mild disease in nine or ten patients and severe disease in one. As controls, cultures received a CEFX viral epitope pool (the positive control), an HIV-1 Nef peptide pool (the negative control), or no peptide at all. Participants got two doses of the Pfizer-BioNTech BNT162b2 vaccine (n=8) or two doses of the Moderna mRNA-1273 vaccine (n=2). Post-vaccine blood samples were obtained a median of approximately 70 days after the second vaccine dose, with a range of 14 to 241 days. The cultures were stimulated with overlapping spike peptide pools from SARS-CoV-2 and from the common cold coronaviruses HCoV-NL63, HCoV-OC43 and HCoV-229E. In 9 to 11 COVID-19 convalescent patients and a handful of infection-naive healthy vaccine recipients, researchers compared the spike-specific CD4+ TCR repertoire from before mRNA vaccination with the repertoire from after. Post-COVID blood samples from convalescent patients were collected a median of around 110 days after diagnosis, with a range of about 30 to 170 days. Six males and four females were included in the convalescent cohort, with two Hispanic individuals, seven Caucasians, two Asians and one multiracial person represented.

The label giving this sample's treatment or condition can be read as: roughly nine-day PBMC culture with coronavirus spike peptide pools or control peptides (ViraFEST assay). The ViraFEST assay, used in the study, expanded antigen-specific T cells with peptide pools and then identified the expanded clonotypes through TCR sequencing. The convalescent patients' positive SARS-CoV-2 PCR tests were from March to December 2020, which was before the Alpha, Beta and Delta variants emerged in the United States. Each well held millions of PBMCs cultured with around 9 ug/ml peptide pools in IMDM containing roughly 5% human AB serum and roughly 10 IU/ml IL-2. Half of the culture medium was replaced with fresh IL-2-containing medium on days 3 and 7. Once the cells had been in culture for about 10 days, the EasySep CD4+ T cell isolation kit was used to isolate CD4+ T cells by negative selection. PBMCs were separated from whole blood using Ficoll-Paque Plus gradient centrifugation and then either used fresh or cryopreserved at -140C. In general, triplicate wells were set up for every culture condition.

As to this clonotype: Its antigen remains unidentified. No base qualities exist here, and no much larger clone lies one base off it.

Results the study describes overall, beyond this receptor: In convalescent patients, a median approximately 86% of post-vaccine SARS-CoV-2-reactive clones were detected only after vaccination, suggesting vaccine-specific priming. The study included relatively few convalescent patients and did not analyze early timepoints after natural infection. Nearly all vaccine-specific clones in convalescent patients (304 of 307) were mono-reactive for SARS-CoV-2 spike rather than cross-reactive with common cold coronaviruses. An increase in the median number of SARS-CoV-2-reactive clonotypes from some 20 after infection to some 38 after vaccination was observed, but the change was not found to be significant.

The germline ends are 10 bases apart after V is trimmed by 0 bases and J by 4 bases. The CDR3 runs 14 amino acids, cysteine and phenylalanine included. Solely the CDR3 DNA is kept, with 42 bases framed from the first base. The germline V gene (reference sequence) sets CDR1 to SGHKS and CDR2 to YYEKEE. Libraries came from PCR. TCR sequencing of DNA from cultured CD4+ T cells used the Oncomine TCR Beta short-read assay at the Johns Hopkins FTIC core. The QIAamp micro DNA kit was used to extract genomic DNA from the cultured CD4+ T cells. Oncomine TCR Beta libraries from cultured CD4+ T cells were pooled with unique dual indexes and sequenced on an Illumina iSeq 100. The study's own analysis went as follows. Non-productive sequences were removed, and CDR3s not starting with C, not ending with F or W, or shorter than 7 amino acids were discarded. The MANAFEST web application was used to identify antigen-specific clonotypes by comparing peptide-stimulated wells against reference wells and other culture wells. For a clone to be called positive, the clone needed an FDR below 0.05, an odds ratio above 5, and a productive frequency above 0.1% in at least two of three replicate wells. A clonotype counted as cross-reactive if it showed significant expansion both in the SARS-CoV-2 spike wells and in at least one common cold coronavirus spike condition. Using R version 3.6.1, CDR3 homology was evaluated through Levenshtein distances (stringdist) along with unrooted phylogenetic trees (ape). The public reads were run again by TCRdb, first through fastp at Q25 and then through MiXCR, and only productive beta chains were kept. Every entry covers one CDR3 protein and lists the most common genes and DNA from its rows. TCRdb assigned the V and J calls; the authors' analysis was not used. The sample table holds about 8,500 distinct CDR3 sequences, of which under 20% were seen once. Of the sample, roughly 20% falls within the top ten clones.

This TCR was sampled from a human donor who had recovered from COVID-19. Sequencing used CD4+ T cells from blood, cultured in vitro, obtained after SARS-CoV-2 vaccination. The V and J segments used are TRBV5-5 and TRBJ1-2; a tentative D match to TRBD1 spans 5 bases. The nucleotides are TGTGCCAGCAGCTTGGCAACAGGAGGCTATGGCTACACCTTC. Translated, this is CASSLATGGYGYTF.